This T cell receptor beta chain is drawn from a study of CD8 T cells in ankylosing spondylitis. Via MiXCR, TCRdb re-called the 5' RACE reads, giving one row per CDR3 protein. The sample lists over 400,000 distinct CDR3 sequences; more than 25% were seen once. The CDR3 has 12 amino acids. V gave up 0 bases and J gave up 8 bases, with 7 bases separating them. Looked up from germline, CDR1 is MNHEY and CDR2 is SVGAGI. Turning to this clonotype: The antigen remains undetermined.

The study, taken as a whole, reports: Seemingly characteristic of ankylosing spondylitis blood was a TCR beta motif consisting of 7 or 8 highly homologous variants.

Source material: blood, either unsorted or a sorted T cell fraction (not recorded which). The origin of this receptor is a male donor with ankylosing spondylitis. The rearrangement joins TRBV6-5 to TRBJ1-2; no clear D gene. CDR3 loop: CASSYSEGGYTF. CDR3 DNA sequence: TGTGCCAGCAGTTACTCAGAGGGCGGCTACACCTTC.